This T cell receptor (beta chain) came from a study of OX40 agonist ivuxolimab in advanced cancers. Turning to the study itself: Partial responses were seen in three patients, one with hepatocellular carcinoma and two with cutaneous melanoma.

The CDR3 runs 14 residues. V was cut by 1 base and J by 8 bases, with 14 bases left in between. Per the germline V gene, CDR1 is KGHSH and CDR2 is LQKENI. People who had autoimmune disease history or systemic immunosuppression were excluded. Profiling relied on immunoSEQ multiplex PCR, and the TCRdb table lists in-frame clones only, not all of them. The profile shows about 66,000 clones, around 90% of them singletons. The material sequenced was CD4+ or CD8+ T cells sorted from blood, taken in a trial of the OX40 agonist ivuxolimab. The rearrangement links TRBV18 to TRBJ1-2; a possible D gene is TRBD1 (5 bases). The origin of this receptor is an adult with an advanced solid tumor such as melanoma, head and neck, liver or kidney cancer. The CDR3 DNA reads as TGTGCCAGCTCACCACTAACAGGTTTCGAAGGCTACACCTTC. Translated, it gives CASSPLTGFEGYTF. The full variable domain, its missing parts supplied by reference TRBV18 and TRBJ1-2, is NAGVMQNPRHLVRRRGQEARLRCSPMKGHSHVYWYRQLPEEGLKFMVYLQKENIIDESGMPKERFSAEFPKEGPSILRIQQVVRGDSAAYFCASSPLTGFEGYTFGSGTRLTVV.